This T cell receptor (beta chain) was profiled in a study of cytomegalovirus exposure and HLA in healthy donors. The CDR3 runs to 14 residues. Germline-derived CDR1 and CDR2 are MNHEY and SVGAGI. With 2 bases clipped from V and 8 bases from J, the junction kept 4 bases outside the gene matches. The PCR was carried out with 60 Vbeta primers and 13 Jbeta primers. Data came from immunoSEQ multiplex PCR; TCRdb stores just in-frame clones and leaves some out. The top ten clones hold less than 5% of a sample with 110,000 to 150,000 clones, 65% to 75% of them seen once. The origin of this receptor is a man in his sixties in good health and CMV-seronegative. The source material was PBMCs. This chain joins TRBV6-5 and TRBJ1-2; 11 nucleotides align to TRBD1. The CDR3 loop reads CASSYEGQGGGYTF. As DNA, the CDR3 is TGTGCCAGCAGTTACGAGGGACAGGGGGGCGGCTACACCTTC.